This TCR beta chain is from a study of blood T cell repertoires in COVID-19. Here immunoSEQ multiplex PCR was the method, and the copy in TCRdb shows in-frame clones only, minus some. This table holds 330,000 or so clones, around 87% found once. From germline, CDR1 is MDHEN and CDR2 SYDVKM. The CDR3 spans 14 residues. Trimming removed 7 bases from V and 0 bases from J, with 7 bases in between. The clonotype comes from a man aged 35-49 years in a cohort exposed to, infected with or recovered from COVID-19 (not recorded which). The chain recombines TRBV28 with TRBJ1-6; D unresolved. The sequencing sample was made of PBMCs or T cells enriched from blood (not recorded which). The CDR3 loop is CASIRSSYNSPLHF. The CDR3 nucleotides read TGTGCCAGCATCCGGAGCTCCTATAATTCACCCCTCCACTTT.